This is a list of T cell receptor beta chains from one sample in a study of control samples from healthy donors and cancer patients. TCRdb keeps only in-frame clones here, not all; method: immunoSEQ multiplex PCR. The sample contains about 410,000 clones, about 93% of which appear only once. The sequenced sample was PBMCs. These receptors were taken from a man aged 35-49 years with head and neck cancer. The CDR3 runs from the conserved cysteine through the conserved F or W. The D gene is left open where the match is weak. Some rows have no size entry. The others give once, few or many, or a class for an expanded clone.

abundance,j_gene,v_gene,d_gene,CDR3aa,CDR3nt
NA,TRBJ1-2,TRBV6-6,NA,CASRTEGGYTF,TGTGCCAGCAGGACAGAGGGTGGCTACACCTTC
once,TRBJ2-7,TRBV10-3,NA,CAISEGYEQYF,TGTGCCATCAGTGAAGGGTACGAGCAGTACTTC
NA,TRBJ1-1,TRBV2,TRBD1,CASSSGTGGVGMNTEAFF,TGTGCCAGCAGTTCCGGGACAGGGGGCGTAGGGATGAACACTGAAGCTTTCTTT
NA,TRBJ2-4,TRBV19,NA,CASSIGSGGPKNIQYF,TGTGCCAGTAGTATAGGGTCTGGGGGGCCCAAAAACATTCAGTACTTC
NA,TRBJ1-5,TRBV7-2,NA,CASSLDRSNQPQHF,TGTGCCAGCAGCTTAGACAGGAGCAATCAGCCCCAGCATTTT
NA,TRBJ1-2,TRBV5-4,NA,CASSLAIVGGGYTF,TGTGCCAGCAGCTTGGCCATAGTGGGAGGAGGCTACACCTTC
NA,TRBJ1-6,TRBV3-1/TRBV3-2,TRBD1,CASSPGQANSPLHF,TGTGCCAGCAGTCCGGGACAGGCCAATTCACCCCTCCACTTT
NA,TRBJ2-3,TRBV5-1,NA,CATRRPFTDTQYF,TGCGCCACCCGGCGGCCTTTCACAGATACGCAGTATTTT
NA,TRBJ2-5,TRBV5-6,TRBD2,CASSLLGREETQYF,TGTGCCAGCAGCTTGTTGGGGAGGGAAGAGACCCAGTACTTC
NA,TRBJ2-3,TRBV3-1/TRBV3-2,NA,CASSQRGSTDTQYF,TGTGCCAGCAGCCAAAGGGGCAGCACAGATACGCAGTATTTT
NA,TRBJ1-2,TRBV28,TRBD1,CASSVPGQGARGYTF,TGTGCCAGCAGTGTACCGGGACAGGGGGCAAGGGGCTACACCTTC
NA,TRBJ2-7,TRBV15,TRBD2,CATSREGTSDYEQYF,TGTGCCACCAGCAGAGAAGGGACTAGTGACTACGAGCAGTACTTC
NA,TRBJ1-1,TRBV19,TRBD1,CASSISGGDTEAFF,TGTGCCAGTAGTATCTCAGGGGGTGACACTGAAGCTTTCTTT
NA,TRBJ2-3,TRBV28,TRBD2,CASSSFNERGVRSTDTQYF,TGTGCCAGCAGTTCGTTCAACGAGCGGGGGGTCCGTAGCACAGATACGCAGTATTTT
few,TRBJ2-1,TRBV11-2,TRBD1,CASRYIGTGEVNEQFF,TGTGCCAGCAGGTATATCGGGACAGGGGAAGTTAATGAGCAGTTCTTC
NA,TRBJ2-5,TRBV7-2,TRBD2,CASSPGGLANQETQYF,TGTGCCAGCAGCCCAGGGGGACTAGCGAACCAAGAGACCCAGTACTTC
NA,TRBJ2-7,TRBV2,NA,CASKDKGSPYEQYF,TGTGCCAGCAAAGATAAGGGTTCCCCCTACGAGCAGTACTTC
NA,TRBJ2-3,TRBV7-3,NA,CASSLGGFTDTQYF,TGTGCCAGCAGCTTAGGAGGCTTTACAGATACGCAGTATTTT
NA,TRBJ2-7,TRBV27,TRBD2,CASGGRALYEQYF,TGTGCCAGCGGCGGGAGGGCTCTCTACGAGCAGTACTTC
NA,TRBJ2-2,TRBV7-9,NA,CASSLGQPNTGELFF,TGTGCCAGCAGCCTAGGACAGCCAAACACCGGGGAGCTGTTTTTT
NA,TRBJ1-2,TRBV29-1,NA,CSVRADRNYGYTF,TGCAGCGTTAGGGCCGATCGAAACTATGGCTACACCTTC
NA,TRBJ2-2,TRBV6-5,NA,CASSYGRWEPGELFF,TGTGCCAGCAGTTACGGAAGGTGGGAACCCGGGGAGCTGTTTTTT
once,TRBJ2-7,TRBV11-2,NA,CASSLDRTATYEQYF,TGTGCCAGCAGCTTAGATCGGACGGCTACCTACGAGCAGTACTTC
NA,TRBJ1-6,TRBV27,TRBD1,CASSFIGGAGNSPLHF,TGTGCCAGCAGTTTTATAGGGGGCGCTGGGAATTCACCCCTCCACTTT
NA,TRBJ2-7,TRBV7-2,TRBD1,CASSLDRGYEQYF,TGTGCCAGCAGCTTAGACAGGGGCTACGAGCAGTACTTC
NA,TRBJ1-5,TRBV6-2/TRBV6-3,NA,CASSYALDGPSNQPQHF,TGTGCCAGCAGTTACGCCCTCGACGGCCCTAGCAATCAGCCCCAGCATTTT
NA,TRBJ2-6,TRBV7-3,TRBD2,CASSTTSGGSSGANVLTF,TGTGCCAGCAGCACTACTAGCGGGGGTTCCTCTGGGGCCAACGTCCTGACTTTC
NA,TRBJ1-2,TRBV28,NA,CASSLVSSGYGYTF,TGTGCCAGCAGCCTTGTTTCTTCGGGCTATGGCTACACCTTC
once,TRBJ2-5,TRBV12-3/TRBV12-4,TRBD2,CASSSGSRETQYF,TGTGCCAGCAGCAGCGGGAGTCGGGAGACCCAGTACTTC
NA,TRBJ2-2,TRBV10-3,NA,CAISEQGSISGELFF,TGTGCCATCAGTGAACAGGGAAGTATTTCCGGGGAGCTGTTTTTT
NA,TRBJ1-3,TRBV19,NA,CATRNEAYSGNTIYF,TGTGCCACACGGAATGAGGCTTACTCTGGAAACACCATATATTTT
NA,TRBJ2-5,TRBV19,TRBD2,CASSIGRGGLETQYF,TGTGCCAGTAGTATCGGGCGGGGGGGCCTGGAGACCCAGTACTTC
NA,TRBJ1-5,TRBV19,TRBD1,CASTRTGSNQPQHF,TGTGCCAGTACCCGGACAGGCAGCAATCAGCCCCAGCATTTT
NA,TRBJ1-1,TRBV30,TRBD1,CAWSGDRGGTEAFF,TGTGCCTGGAGTGGAGACAGGGGCGGGACTGAAGCTTTCTTT
NA,TRBJ2-7,TRBV10-1,TRBD2,CASSELAGTIAYEQYF,TGCGCCAGCAGTGAACTAGCGGGGACCATTGCCTACGAGCAGTACTTC